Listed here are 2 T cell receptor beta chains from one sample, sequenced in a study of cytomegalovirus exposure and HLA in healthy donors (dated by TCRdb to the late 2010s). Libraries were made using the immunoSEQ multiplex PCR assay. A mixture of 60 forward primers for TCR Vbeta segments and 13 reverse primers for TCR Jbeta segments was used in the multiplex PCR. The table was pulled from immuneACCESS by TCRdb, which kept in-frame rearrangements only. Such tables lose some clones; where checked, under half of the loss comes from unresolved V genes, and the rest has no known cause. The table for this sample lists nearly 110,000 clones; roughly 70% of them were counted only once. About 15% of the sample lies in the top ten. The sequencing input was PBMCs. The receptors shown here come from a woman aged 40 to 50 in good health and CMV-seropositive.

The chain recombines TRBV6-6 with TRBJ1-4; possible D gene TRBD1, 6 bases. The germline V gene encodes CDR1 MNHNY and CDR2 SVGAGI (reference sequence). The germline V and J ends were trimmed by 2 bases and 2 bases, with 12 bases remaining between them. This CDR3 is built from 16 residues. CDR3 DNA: TGTGCCAGCAGTTACAACGGGGGGCGGACTAATGAAAAACTGTTTTTT. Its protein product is CASSYNGGRTNEKLFF.

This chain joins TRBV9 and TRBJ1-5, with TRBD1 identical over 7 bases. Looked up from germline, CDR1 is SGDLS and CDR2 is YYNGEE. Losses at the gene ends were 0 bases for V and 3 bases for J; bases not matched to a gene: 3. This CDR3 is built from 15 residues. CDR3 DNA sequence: TGTGCCAGCAGCGTAGAGGGGGCCCCCAATCAGCCCCAGCATTTT. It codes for CASSVEGAPNQPQHF.